What follows are 30 T cell receptor beta chains derived from one specimen sequenced in a study of blood T cell repertoires in COVID-19. TCRdb's copy holds only in-frame clones and misses some; the assay was immunoSEQ multiplex PCR. The sample has 150,000 to 200,000 clones; 75% to 80% are singletons. Sequenced input: peripheral blood. The source is a woman between 50 and 59 years old with active or convalescent COVID-19.

The chain employs TRBV7-8 and TRBJ1-2; 8 bases agree with TRBD1. The CDR3 runs 15 residues. The V gene end was trimmed by 0 bases and the J gene end by 4 bases; junction bases not matched to a gene: 4. Germline V gene data show CDR1 as SGHVS and CDR2 as FQNEAQ. As DNA, the CDR3 is TGTGCCAGCAGCTTAGCGCAGGGGGCCCTCTATGGCTACACCTTC. Translated, it gives CASSLAQGALYGYTF.

The chain employs TRBV18 and TRBJ1-1, with TRBD1 matching over 10 bases. The CDR3 has 15 amino acids. V trimming: 3 bases; J trimming: 6 bases; junction bases outside the gene matches: 7. Germline CDR1 reads KGHSH; CDR2 reads LQKENI. Written as DNA, the CDR3 is TGTGCCAGCTCACCTCTCGGACAGGGGGGGGCTGAAGCTTTCTTT. This encodes CASSPLGQGGAEAFF.

The rearrangement uses TRBV6-6 and TRBJ2-1; 15 nucleotides line up with TRBD2. Germline loops: CDR1 MNHNY, CDR2 SVGAGI (reference sequence). The ends lost 5 bases at V and 8 bases at J; junction bases unmatched: 16. The CDR3 spans 19 residues. The CDR3 region has the DNA TGTGCCAGCAGTCCCGGACTAGCGGGGGGGCCGGGGCCGTCATATGAGCAGTTCTTC. Translation gives CASSPGLAGGPGPSYEQFF.

This clone was detected once. V and J are TRBV7-2 and TRBJ2-2; 7 bases match TRBD1. Trimming at V came to 8 bases and at J to 3 bases, leaving 9 bases not matched to a gene. The CDR3 has 15 residues. In germline, CDR1 is SGHTA, CDR2 FQGNSA. The CDR3 region is CASCSEGADTGELFF. For the CDR3, the DNA is TGTGCCAGCTGCTCCGAGGGGGCCGACACCGGGGAGCTGTTTTTT.

The gene calls are TRBV4-3 and TRBJ1-5; D is perhaps TRBD1 (5 bases). Trimming pared 8 bases from V and 2 bases from J, leaving 13 bases between. The V gene's germline CDR1 is LGHNA and CDR2 YSLEER. This CDR3 comprises 14 residues. The CDR3 DNA reads TGCGCCAGCGCCAGGGACTTAGGCAATCAGCCCCAGCATTTT. Protein product: CASARDLGNQPQHF.

This clone was observed a single time. This chain joins TRBV9 and TRBJ2-7; D remains unclear. CDR1 SGDLS and CDR2 YYNGEE come from the germline V gene. Trimming shortened V by 0 bases and J by 0 bases, and 13 bases separated the two germline ends. There are 16 residues in the CDR3. The DNA of the CDR3 is TGTGCCAGCAGCGTAGGAGGCCTATCTCACTCCTACGAGCAGTACTTC. Translated, it gives CASSVGGLSHSYEQYF.

The V gene is TRBV30, the J gene TRBJ2-5; D unclear. V was trimmed by 5 bases and J by 5 bases, leaving 6 bases between them. Germline values: CDR1 GTSNPN, CDR2 SVGIG (reference sequence). The CDR3 runs 10 residues. This chain's CDR3 is CAWFRETQYF. CDR3 sequence (DNA): TGTGCCTGGTTCCGGGAGACCCAGTACTTC. Together with reference TRBV30 and TRBJ2-5, the CDR3 gives the full variable domain: SQTIHQWPATLVQPVGSPLSLECTVEGTSNPNLYWYRQAAGRGLQLLFYSVGIGQISSEVPQNLSASRPQDRQFILSSKKLLLSDSGFYLCAWFRETQYFGPGTRLLVL.

The CDR3 spells CASRGATHSYEQYF. The CDR3, as DNA: TGTGCCAGCCGGGGGGCCACCCACTCCTACGAGCAGTACTTC. The chain recombines TRBV7-2 with TRBJ2-7; D perhaps matches TRBD2 (7 bases). V was cut by 8 bases and J by 0 bases, with 14 bases left in between. CDR3 length: 14 residues. Germline V gene lookup returns CDR1 SGHTA and CDR2 FQGNSA.

V is TRBV5-1 and J is TRBJ1-3; possible D gene TRBD1, 6 bases. Between the trimmed V and J ends, which lost 4 bases and 0 bases, there was a span of 14 bases. Germline lookup yields CDR1 SGHRS and CDR2 YFSETQ. The CDR3 runs 16 residues. CDR3 nucleotide sequence: TGCGCCAGCAGCCGGGGGGCAGCCAGCTCTGGAAACACCATATATTTT. Residues: CASSRGAASSGNTIYF.

V and J are TRBV19 and TRBJ2-7, with 7 nucleotides matching TRBD1. With V trimmed by 1 base and J by 4 bases, 7 bases remained unmatched. This CDR3 is 15 amino acids long. Germline V gene data show CDR1 as LNHDA and CDR2 as SQIVND (reference sequence). The CDR3, as DNA: TGTGCCAGTAGTATAGCAGTCGGGACAGAATACGAGCAGTACTTC. It yields the protein CASSIAVGTEYEQYF.

The chain has TRBV5-6 and TRBJ2-2, with D possibly matching TRBD1 (6 bases). Germline-derived CDR1 and CDR2 are SGHDT and YYEEEE. The CDR3 consists of 15 residues. V lost 4 bases and J 1 base, leaving 11 bases between the germline ends. CDR3 DNA: TGTGCCAGCAGCCTACCGACAGGGAACACCGGGGAGCTGTTTTTT. Its protein product is CASSLPTGNTGELFF.

The rearrangement joins TRBV7-2 to TRBJ2-3; the D gene is possibly TRBD2 (7 bases). CDR3 length equals 15 residues. Germline-derived CDR1 and CDR2 are SGHTA and FQGNSA. Trimming took 1 base from V and 8 from J, leaving 16 bases between them. The CDR3 spells CASSLVVGGQGTQYF. In DNA form, the CDR3 reads TGTGCCAGCAGCTTAGTGGTGGGGGGGCAGGGTACGCAGTATTTT.

This clone was picked up a small number of times. CDR3 sequence reads: CASSSSGATPNTEAFF. In nucleotides, the CDR3 is TGTGCCAGCAGCTCTTCTGGGGCCACCCCGAACACTGAAGCTTTCTTT. The V call is TRBV27, the J call TRBJ1-1; D may be TRBD1 (5 bases). The CDR3 contains 16 residues. Trimming cost V 6 bases and J 1 base, with 18 bases left between them. CDR1 is MNHEY, CDR2 SMNVEV, per germline (reference sequence).

This clone came up a few times. The chain joins TRBV28 to TRBJ2-3, with a possible D match to TRBD2 (6 bases). Germline lookup yields CDR1 MDHEN and CDR2 SYDVKM. Trimming took 6 bases from V and 2 from J, leaving 18 bases between them. The CDR3 is made up of 16 amino acids. The CDR3 sequence: CASRDTRDSNTDTQYF. Written as DNA, the CDR3 is TGTGCCAGCAGGGATACACGGGACTCAAACACAGATACGCAGTATTTT.

The CDR3 sequence is CSAETAYEQYF. The CDR3 DNA reads TGCAGCGCAGAGACAGCATACGAGCAGTACTTC. The rearrangement uses TRBV29-1 and TRBJ2-7; a possible D gene is TRBD1 (5 bases). The germline V gene has CDR1 SQVTM and CDR2 ANQGSEA. The germline V and J ends were trimmed by 7 bases and 4 bases, with 11 bases remaining between them. The CDR3 is 11 residues long.

The gene calls are TRBV6-2 or TRBV6-3 and TRBJ1-1; D call uncertain. There are 14 residues in the CDR3. Germline assignment: CDR1 MNHEY and CDR2 SVGEGT. Trimming removed 2 bases from V and 0 bases from J, with 7 bases in between. DNA of the CDR3: TGTGCCAGCAGTTACCGTCCGGTGAACACTGAAGCTTTCTTT. Translating gives CASSYRPVNTEAFF.

The chain uses TRBV28 and TRBJ1-2; 9 bases fit TRBD1. The CDR3 sequence is 14 residues long. After removal of 3 bases from V and 7 bases from J, the junction contained 6 bases not matched to a gene. Germline loops: CDR1 MDHEN, CDR2 SYDVKM. The CDR3 DNA reads as TGTGCCAGCAGTTTTAACAGGGGGCTTGGTGGCTACACCTTC. It is translated as CASSFNRGLGGYTF.

This clone was detected a few times. The CDR3 spells CASSQDWSGGGYGYTF. The CDR3 DNA reads TGCGCCAGCAGCCAAGATTGGTCGGGGGGCGGGTATGGCTACACCTTC. The chain joins TRBV4-1 to TRBJ1-2, with a tentative D call TRBD1 (6 bases). This CDR3 is built from 16 residues. V gave up 0 bases and J gave up 5 bases, with 16 bases separating them. Germline values: CDR1 MGHRA, CDR2 YSYEKL.

This chain uses TRBV7-2 with TRBJ2-5; 10 positions agree with TRBD2. Germline-derived CDR1 and CDR2 are SGHTA and FQGNSA. The CDR3 is 15 residues long. V gave up 5 bases and J gave up 1 base; unmatched junction bases: 4. The CDR3 is CASSLWTSGQETQYF. CDR3 nucleotides: TGTGCCAGCAGCCTCTGGACTAGCGGCCAAGAGACCCAGTACTTC.

The CDR3 region is CASSLSGSRADTQYF. CDR3 bases: TGTGCCAGCAGCTTAAGCGGGAGTCGCGCAGATACGCAGTATTTT. The J gene is TRBJ2-3, the V gene TRBV7-2; 8 positions agree with TRBD2. The trim removed 2 bases at V and 4 bases at J, leaving 5 bases unmatched. Germline-derived CDR1 and CDR2 are SGHTA and FQGNSA. The length of the CDR3 is 15 residues.

The rearrangement uses TRBV28 and TRBJ2-1; the D gene is possibly TRBD2 (6 bases). The ends were cut back, 3 bases at V and 4 bases at J, with 10 bases in the middle. Germline V CDR1 and CDR2: MDHEN, SYDVKM. The CDR3 is 14 residues long. DNA for the CDR3: TGTGCCAGCAGTTTGGGCGGGACTTACAATGAGCAGTTCTTC. This translates into CASSLGGTYNEQFF.

The chain joins TRBV21-1 to TRBJ1-6; the table's TRBD1 call for D was not verified on the DNA. TRBV21-1 is annotated as a pseudogene. The CDR3 is 16 residues long. The CDR3 protein is CASREPGQRHNSPLHF. The CDR3 nucleotides read TGTGCCAGCAGAGAACCGGGACAGCGGCATAATTCACCCCTCCACTTT.

This clone was found once. The chain links TRBV5-6 to TRBJ1-1, with 7 positions matching TRBD1. The ends lost 4 bases at V and 4 bases at J; junction bases unmatched: 19. CDR1 is SGHDT, CDR2 YYEEEE, per germline. The CDR3 loop spans 18 amino acids. CDR3 loop: CASSTYLQGSGAGTEAFF. Here the CDR3 DNA reads TGTGCCAGCAGCACCTACTTACAGGGGTCCGGAGCGGGCACTGAAGCTTTCTTT.

The chain has TRBV7-3 and TRBJ1-2; D possibly corresponds to TRBD1 (6 bases). V was pared by 5 bases and J by 4 bases, with 14 bases between. CDR1 is SGHTA and CDR2 is FQGTGA in the germline V gene. The CDR3 contains 14 residues. The CDR3 bases are TGTGCCAGCAGCCCCCGGACAGAAATCTATGGCTACACCTTC. Translating it yields CASSPRTEIYGYTF.

The chain joins TRBV5-1 to TRBJ1-4; D possibly corresponds to TRBD1 (5 bases). The germline gives CDR1 SGHRS, CDR2 YFSETQ. Trimming cost V 4 bases and J 6 bases, with 16 bases left between them. The CDR3 runs 15 residues. The CDR3 spells CASSRAGTLDEKLFF. CDR3 coding DNA: TGCGCCAGCAGCCGCGCGGGGACTTTGGATGAAAAACTGTTTTTT.

This clone was observed a few times. This chain connects TRBV11-1 to TRBJ1-6; TRBD1 matches 7 bases. The germline V gene encodes CDR1 SGHAT and CDR2 FQDESV (reference sequence). V shed 6 bases and J 6 bases; nucleotides not matched to a gene: 2. CDR3 length equals 13 residues. CDR3 in amino acids: CASRWDSNSPLHF. The CDR3 DNA follows: TGTGCCAGCAGGTGGGACAGTAATTCACCCCTCCACTTT.

J is TRBJ2-5 and V is TRBV2; D possibly corresponds to TRBD1 (6 bases). V shed 6 bases and J shed 2 bases, with 16 bases lying between them. Germline assignment: CDR1 SNHLY and CDR2 FYNNEI. The CDR3 consists of 15 residues. CDR3 in amino acids: CASSSSRTDQETQYF. CDR3 sequence (DNA): TGTGCCAGCAGCTCCTCCCGGACAGATCAAGAGACCCAGTACTTC.

This rearrangement joins TRBV15 to TRBJ2-1; no reliable D call. V was cut by 8 bases and J by 3 bases, with 14 bases left in between. CDR3 length: 14 residues. In germline, CDR1 is LNHNV, CDR2 YYDKDF (reference sequence). DNA of the CDR3: TGTGCCACCGGTCTGCGTTTCCACTACAATGAGCAGTTCTTC. This codes for CATGLRFHYNEQFF.

This chain uses TRBV6-6 with TRBJ2-7; 9 nucleotides align to TRBD1. Germline V gives CDR1 MNHNY, CDR2 SVGAGI (reference sequence). This CDR3 region has 14 residues. The J segment lost 5 bases and the V segment lost 0 bases, leaving 2 bases of the junction unmatched. CDR3 region: CASSYSDRGDEQYF. In nucleotides, the CDR3 is TGTGCCAGCAGTTACTCCGACAGGGGGGACGAGCAGTACTTC.

CDR3 sequence: CASSLAGSDTEAFF. CDR3 DNA sequence: TGTGCCAGCAGCTTAGCGGGCAGTGACACTGAAGCTTTCTTT. The V and J genes are TRBV7-8 and TRBJ1-1; unclear D gene. Trimming took off 0 bases at V and 3 bases at J, with 8 bases between the two ends. The CDR3 has 14 residues. Germline V gene lookup returns CDR1 SGHVS and CDR2 FQNEAQ.